The 32 T cell receptor beta chains below come from one sample, sequenced in a study of T cells in Graves' hyperthyroidism and ophthalmopathy. Authors of the study amplified TCR beta CDR3 regions from RNA transcripts. First-round RT-PCR with HTBI primers amplified the TCR CDR3 region. TCRdb called the multiplex PCR reads again in MiXCR, with one record for every CDR3 protein. The data contain 400,000 to 550,000 distinct CDR3 sequences, approximately 25% of them singletons. Input material: blood. These receptors originate from a woman in her thirties with Graves' ophthalmopathy.

Worth noting for this clonotype: A much more abundant neighbour one base away suggests this may be a read error. Since the CDR3 does not end with the conserved phenylalanine or tryptophan, this likely comes from a read error. The chain has TRBV5-1 and TRBJ2-7; tentatively, D is TRBD1 (6 bases). The V and J ends lost 7 bases and 2 bases respectively, with 16 bases between them. This CDR3 contains 14 residues. CDR1 is SGHRS and CDR2 is YFSETQ in the germline V gene. CDR3 bases: TGCGCCAGCTACCAGGCAGGGGTACCCTACGAGCAGTACTCC. Translating it yields CASYQAGVPYEQYS.

This clonotype was observed at least ten times. The chain carries TRBV5-1 and TRBJ1-2, with unresolved D. The V gene lost 0 bases and the J gene lost 4 bases, with 16 bases spanning the gap. This CDR3 comprises 16 residues. The germline V gene encodes CDR1 SGHRS and CDR2 YFSETQ. The CDR3 spells CASSLAGSPVPYGYTF. The CDR3, as DNA: TGCGCCAGCAGCTTGGCGGGCAGCCCGGTACCCTATGGCTACACCTTC.

This chain connects TRBV20-1 to TRBJ2-7, with a weak D call TRBD2 (6 bases). CDR3 length: 11 amino acids. Looked up from germline, CDR1 is DFQATT and CDR2 is SNEGSKA (reference sequence). Trimming took off 5 bases at V and 6 bases at J, with 11 bases between the two ends. The chain's CDR3 is CSAVPGGEQYF. Here the CDR3 DNA reads TGCAGTGCTGTGCCCGGGGGCGAGCAGTACTTC.

The V call is TRBV11-2, the J call TRBJ2-7; 8 bases are a match to TRBD2. This CDR3 spans 18 amino acids. Germline CDR1 and CDR2: SGHAT and FQNNGV. The trim removed 6 bases at V and 2 bases at J, leaving 18 bases unmatched. CDR3 region: CASRSIRGGRVRPYEQYF. The CDR3 DNA follows: TGTGCCAGCAGGTCAATTCGGGGGGGGAGGGTTCGCCCCTACGAGCAGTACTTC.

This clonotype showed up many times. The chain couples TRBV7-8 to TRBJ1-5; 7 bases map to TRBD1. The CDR3 is made up of 15 amino acids. Germline V gene sequence: CDR1 SGHVS, CDR2 FQNEAQ. V lost 4 bases, J lost 7 bases, and 10 bases stayed unmatched. CDR3 sequence (DNA): TGTGCCAGCAGCTACGCGAGGGGGCTGGTCCAGCCCCAGCATTTT. This gives the protein CASSYARGLVQPQHF. Supplemented by reference TRBV7-8 and TRBJ1-5, the full variable domain reads GAGVSQSPRYKVAKRGQDVALRCDPISGHVSLFWYQQALGQGPEFLTYFQNEAQLDKSGLPSDRFFAERPEGSVSTLKIQRTQQEDSAVYLCASSYARGLVQPQHFGDGTRLSIL.

This clonotype was found many times. The chain joins TRBV12-3 or TRBV12-4 to TRBJ1-1; tentatively, D is TRBD1 (5 bases). The CDR3 covers 13 residues. Trimming stripped 8 bases from V and 6 bases from J, with 16 bases between. Here the CDR3 reads CASSSGASAEAFF. The CDR3 nucleotides read TGTGCCAGCTCATCTGGGGCGAGCGCTGAAGCTTTCTTT.

The V gene is TRBV24-1, the J gene TRBJ2-5; D perhaps matches TRBD1 (5 bases). V lost 6 bases, J lost 2 bases, and 9 bases lay in between. CDR1 and CDR2 from the germline V gene are KGHDR and SFDVKD. The CDR3 loop spans 13 amino acids. CDR3 amino acids: CATSNRLQETQYF. CDR3 DNA: TGTGCCACCAGTAACAGGCTACAAGAGACCCAGTACTTC.

At least ten counts were recorded for this clonotype. The chain recombines TRBV29-1 with TRBJ2-5; D possibly corresponds to TRBD2 (5 bases). This CDR3 contains 14 residues. With 7 bases removed from V and 3 bases from J, the gap between germline ends came to 18 bases. Germline CDR1 is SQVTM and CDR2 is ANQGSEA. The CDR3: CSERTFLPEETQYF. CDR3 DNA: TGCAGCGAGAGGACTTTCCTCCCAGAAGAGACCCAGTACTTC.

The chain couples TRBV15 to TRBJ1-2, with D perhaps TRBD1 (6 bases). V lost 0 bases and J 1 base, leaving 6 bases between the germline ends. CDR1 and CDR2 from the germline V gene are LNHNV and YYDKDF (reference sequence). This CDR3 region has 14 residues. CDR3 bases: TGTGCCACCAGCAGAGACAGGGGTAACTATGGCTACACCTTC. Protein: CATSRDRGNYGYTF.

This clonotype was picked up many times. The chain couples TRBV27 to TRBJ1-1; possibly TRBD1 for D (5 bases). The CDR3 sequence is 16 residues long. Germline CDR1 reads MNHEY; CDR2 reads SMNVEV (reference sequence). Trimming removed 0 bases from V and 0 bases from J, with 11 bases in between. This chain's CDR3 is CASSLSGPHMNTEAFF. The CDR3 DNA follows: TGTGCCAGCAGTTTATCGGGACCGCATATGAACACTGAAGCTTTCTTT.

This clonotype showed up many times. V is TRBV19 and J is TRBJ2-7; 10 bases are a match to TRBD1. The CDR3 spans 15 residues. Germline V gives CDR1 LNHDA, CDR2 SQIVND (reference sequence). V lost 5 bases and J lost 5; bases outside the gene matches: 9. CDR3 DNA sequence: TGTGCCAGTAGTCCCTCCGGGACAGGGGCCCACGAGCAGTACTTC. This gives the protein CASSPSGTGAHEQYF. The variable domain in full, completed from reference TRBV19 and TRBJ2-7, reads DGGITQSPKYLFRKEGQNVTLSCEQNLNHDAMYWYRQDPGQGLRLIYYSQIVNDFQKGDIAEGYSVSREKKESFPLTVTSAQKNPTAFYLCASSPSGTGAHEQYFGPGTRLTVT.

The rearrangement uses TRBV20-1 and TRBJ2-4; D is ambiguous. V was pared by 1 base and J by 13 bases, with 17 bases between. Germline V CDR1 and CDR2: DFQATT, SNEGSKA (reference sequence). This CDR3 comprises 13 residues. CDR3: CSARVPAQAMQYF. As DNA, the CDR3 is TGCAGTGCTAGAGTCCCAGCGCAAGCCATGCAGTACTTC.

The chain joins TRBV5-1 to TRBJ1-5; no clear D gene. Trimming stripped 1 base from V and 1 base from J, with 12 bases between. CDR1 is SGHRS and CDR2 is YFSETQ in the germline V gene. This CDR3 has 16 residues. The CDR3 DNA follows: TGCGCCAGCAGCTTGCGGGGAGGGCTAAGCAATCAGCCCCAGCATTTT. Protein product: CASSLRGGLSNQPQHF.

The CDR3 sequence is CASSGNESPLHF. CDR3 nucleotides: TGTGCCAGCAGCGGGAATGAATCACCCCTCCACTTT. The chain links TRBV6-1 to TRBJ1-6; D gene unclear. The germline V gene has CDR1 MNHNS and CDR2 SASEGT. CDR3 length equals 12 residues. V shed 6 bases and J shed 10 bases, with 10 bases lying between them.

This clonotype was counted only a few times. The chain uses TRBV4-1 and TRBJ1-1; D call uncertain. Germline CDR1 is MGHRA and CDR2 is YSYEKL. This CDR3 region has 14 residues. The V end was cut by 1 base, the J end by 5 bases, with 11 bases between. Written as DNA, the CDR3 is TGCGCCAGCAGCCAAGTTCTCACGGGAACTGAAGCTTTCTTT. Protein product: CASSQVLTGTEAFF.

The chain couples TRBV28 to TRBJ1-1; D call uncertain. CDR1 is MDHEN, CDR2 SYDVKM, per germline. Between the trimmed V and J ends, which lost 5 bases and 3 bases, there was a span of 13 bases. The CDR3 has 14 amino acids. The CDR3 DNA follows: TGTGCCAGCAGTCCAGCCCAGAGGGACACTGAAGCTTTCTTT. It specifies CASSPAQRDTEAFF.

This clonotype was counted many times. This rearrangement joins TRBV7-9 to TRBJ2-7; maybe TRBD1 (5 bases). This CDR3 region has 13 residues. Trimming shortened V by 5 bases and J by 2 bases, and 10 bases separated the two germline ends. Germline V gene data show CDR1 as SEHNR and CDR2 as FQNEAQ (reference sequence). The DNA of the CDR3 is TGTGCCAGCAGCCGACAGCCGACCTACGAGCAGTACTTC. Translated: CASSRQPTYEQYF.

The chain links TRBV7-8 to TRBJ2-7; D is possibly TRBD2 (6 bases). Trimming cost V 6 bases and J 2 bases, with 14 bases left between them. From germline, CDR1 is SGHVS and CDR2 FQNEAQ. This CDR3 is 14 amino acids long. DNA for the CDR3: TGTGCCAGCAGACCCTTTACGGGGGCCTACGAGCAGTACTTC. Protein: CASRPFTGAYEQYF.

The V gene is TRBV12-3 or TRBV12-4, the J gene TRBJ2-2; unclear D gene. The CDR3 loop spans 18 amino acids. The germline V and J ends were trimmed by 3 bases and 4 bases, with 21 bases remaining between them. The CDR3 bases are TGTGCCAGCAGTTTTCCCCTCGCCTCTCCTTGGGGCACCGGGGAGCTGTTTTTT. The encoded protein is CASSFPLASPWGTGELFF.

V usage is TRBV12-3 or TRBV12-4 and J usage is TRBJ1-5; 7 nucleotides line up with TRBD1. V lost 4 bases, J lost 10 bases, and 10 bases stayed unmatched. This CDR3 is 14 amino acids long. The CDR3 reads CASSSGTAVSPQHF. The CDR3 bases are TGTGCCAGCAGTTCCGGGACAGCCGTTTCCCCCCAGCATTTT.

The rearrangement links TRBV7-8 to TRBJ2-2; D is ambiguous. Germline V gives CDR1 SGHVS, CDR2 FQNEAQ. The CDR3 extends over 15 amino acids. V lost 7 bases and J lost 1, with 13 bases in between. The CDR3 nucleotides are TGTGCCAGCACCCTTAAGCTTCGGAACACCGGGGAGCTGTTTTTT. Translation gives CASTLKLRNTGELFF.

This clonotype came up many times. The chain joins TRBV28 to TRBJ2-6; D is unclear. With 5 bases removed from V and 1 base from J, the gap between germline ends came to 6 bases. CDR1 and CDR2 (germline): MDHEN, SYDVKM. CDR3 length: 14 residues. The CDR3: CASSRNSGANVLTF. The DNA of the CDR3 is TGTGCCAGCAGTCGTAATTCTGGGGCCAACGTCCTGACTTTC. Variable domain in full (rest from reference TRBV28 and TRBJ2-6): DVKVTQSSRYLVKRTGEKVFLECVQDMDHENMFWYRQDPGLGLRLIYFSYDVKMKEKGDIPEGYSVSREKKERFSLILESASTNQTSMYLCASSRNSGANVLTFGAGSRLTVL.

This clonotype was observed at least ten times. The chain employs TRBV11-2 and TRBJ2-7; weak D call: TRBD2 (6 bases). Trimming cost V 1 base and J 5 bases, with 15 bases left between them. Germline V gene data show CDR1 as SGHAT and CDR2 as FQNNGV. The CDR3 totals 15 residues. The CDR3 spells CASSLGRGEVNEQYF. Written as DNA, the CDR3 is TGTGCCAGCAGCTTAGGGAGAGGGGAGGTGAACGAGCAGTACTTC. Looking up the rest from reference TRBV11-2 and TRBJ2-7 gives the full variable domain: EAGVAQSPRYKIIEKRQSVAFWCNPISGHATLYWYQQILGQGPKLLIQFQNNGVVDDSQLPKDRFSAERLKGVDSTLKIQPAKLEDSAVYLCASSLGRGEVNEQYFGPGTRLTVT.

The sample holds many counts of this clonotype. The chain has TRBV29-1 and TRBJ2-5; no clear D. Germline V gives CDR1 SQVTM, CDR2 ANQGSEA. Trimming removed 7 bases at V and 5 bases at J, with 14 bases between. The CDR3 runs 12 residues. CDR3 bases: TGCAGCGGCATTACAGAGAAGGAGACCCAGTACTTC. Translating it yields CSGITEKETQYF.

This clonotype was counted a few times. The chain couples TRBV2 to TRBJ1-1; 9 bases align to TRBD1. Germline V gives CDR1 SNHLY, CDR2 FYNNEI. After removal of 4 bases from V and 5 bases from J, the junction contained 5 bases not matched to a gene. The length of the CDR3 is 14 residues. CDR3 region: CASSATGGPTEAFF. The CDR3, as DNA: TGTGCCAGCAGTGCTACAGGGGGCCCAACTGAAGCTTTCTTT.

This clonotype showed up many times. Just one base apart from a much larger clone, this may be a read error. The chain is built from TRBV5-1 and TRBJ2-7; 7 nucleotides match TRBD1. This CDR3 region has 14 residues. V was clipped by 3 bases and J by 4 bases; unmatched bases: 7. Per germline, CDR1 SGHRS and CDR2 YFSETQ. The CDR3, as DNA: TGCGCCAGCAGCTGGACAGGCCCTTTTTACGAGCAGTACTTC. This encodes CASSWTGPFYEQYF. The full variable domain, rest sourced from reference TRBV5-1 and TRBJ2-7, is KAGVTQTPRYLIKTRGQQVTLSCSPISGHRSVSWYQQTPGQGLQFLFEYFSETQRNKGNFPGRFSGRQFSNSRSEMNVSTLELGDSALYLCASSWTGPFYEQYFGPGTRLTVT.

The rearrangement uses TRBV6-1 and TRBJ1-5; 9 bases line up with TRBD1. The CDR3 has 14 residues. Germline trimming cut 3 bases from V and 5 bases from J; bases unmatched to any gene: 2. Germline loops: CDR1 MNHNS, CDR2 SASEGT. CDR3 nucleotide sequence: TGTGCCAGCAGTGACCGACAGGGGGATCAGCCCCAGCATTTT. It codes for CASSDRQGDQPQHF.

This clonotype has a count of ten or more. V is TRBV20-1 and J is TRBJ2-7, with D tentatively TRBD2 (6 bases). V was clipped by 5 bases and J by 0 bases, with 11 bases between them. Germline V CDR1 and CDR2: DFQATT, SNEGSKA (reference sequence). This CDR3 region has 13 residues. For the CDR3, the DNA is TGCAGTGCTCGGACTAACCCCTCCTACGAGCAGTACTTC. The encoded protein is CSARTNPSYEQYF.

This chain uses TRBV10-3 with TRBJ2-7, with TRBD2 matching over 8 bases. Germline-derived CDR1 and CDR2 are ENHRY and SYGVKD. V lost 6 bases, J lost 2 bases, and 6 bases stayed unmatched. This CDR3 spans 14 amino acids. The CDR3 spells CAIRGSREAYEQYF. DNA for the CDR3: TGTGCCATCAGGGGGTCGCGGGAGGCCTACGAGCAGTACTTC.

V gene TRBV13 combines with J gene TRBJ1-5; D is perhaps TRBD1 (5 bases). The V end was cut by 7 bases, the J end by 1 base, with 11 bases between. CDR1 PRHDT and CDR2 FYEKMQ come from the germline V gene (reference sequence). The CDR3 sequence is 14 residues long. CDR3 sequence (DNA): TGTGCCAGCAACCGGGGGGGGAGCAATCAGCCCCAGCATTTT. Translated: CASNRGGSNQPQHF. Variable domain in full (rest from reference TRBV13 and TRBJ1-5): AAGVIQSPRHLIKEKRETATLKCYPIPRHDTVYWYQQGPGQDPQFLISFYEKMQSDKGSIPDRFSAQQFSDYHSELNMSSLELGDSALYFCASNRGGSNQPQHFGDGTRLSIL.

This clonotype was seen at least ten times. A clone one base away is much larger, so this may be a read error. V is TRBV12-3 or TRBV12-4 and J is TRBJ1-3; no firm D call. The CDR3 extends over 15 amino acids. CDR3 in DNA: TGTGCCAGCAGTCGAGTAGACGGGTTCGGAAACATCATATATTTT. Its protein is CASSRVDGFGNIIYF.

This clonotype was detected ten times or more. The chain carries TRBV6-5 and TRBJ2-5; D possibly corresponds to TRBD2 (6 bases). The CDR3 loop spans 14 amino acids. Trimming pared 2 bases from V and 1 base from J, leaving 8 bases between. Germline CDR1 is MNHEY and CDR2 is SVGAGI. The DNA for the CDR3 is TGTGCCAGCAGTTACCCGGGAGCCCAAGAGACCCAGTACTTC. Amino acid sequence: CASSYPGAQETQYF.